This T cell receptor (beta chain) was sequenced during a study of early T cells in non-severe SARS-CoV-2 infection (dated by TCRdb to about 2021). Turning to the overall study: Bulk RNA from unsorted whole blood was used for TCR sequencing, so alpha and beta chains could not be paired. Beyond this particular receptor, the publication reports: Matching against VDJdb was skewed toward anti-spike CD8 responses, likely underestimated virus-specific expansions, and missed private and CD4 specificities.

This clonotype showed up many times. Its antigen remains undetermined. There are no base qualities to consult, and no much larger clone falls within one base. CDR1 and CDR2, per the germline V gene, are MNHEY and SVGAGI. At the junction V is shortened by 4 bases and J by 0 bases, with 13 bases in between. The CDR3, from cysteine to phenylalanine, totals 16 residues. Only the CDR3 region is kept as DNA, spanning 48 bases read in frame from base 1. Library construction relied on 5' RACE. Sequencing instrument: NextSeq 500. To correct for sequencing error and PCR bias, the TCR library protocol tagged individual cDNA molecules with unique molecular identifiers. TCR alpha and beta chains were both sequenced, and the abundances of alpha and beta sequences in each sample were closely correlated with each other. On the authors' methods: Decombinator V4 was used to perform V gene, J gene and CDR3 annotation of TCR sequences. Expanded TCRs were defined as changing significantly between any two time points under a Poisson model with p below 0.0001. Abundances of TCRs were expressed as counts per million after normalisation to the total number of TCRs sequenced in each sample. TRAV1-2 paired with TRAJ12, TRAJ20 or TRAJ33 defined MAIT TCRs, while TRAV10 paired with TRAJ18 defined iNKT TCRs. VDJdb, accessed 1 November 2021, was searched for CMV, EBV and SARS-CoV-2 annotated TCRs, with TCRs annotated for multiple antigens excluded. TCRdb passed the public sequencing reads through fastp at Q25 and MiXCR, retaining productive beta sequences. Records with the same CDR3 protein are collapsed into one entry carrying the most frequent genes and DNA. TCRdb, not the authors, supplied the V and J calls. Within this sample are 80,000 or so distinct CDR3 sequences, with about 6.5% of them counted one time only. The top ten constitute about 7.5% of the sample.

A case-control design nested within a healthcare worker cohort in London, UK, was used, with weekly nasopharyngeal swab PCR tests and blood sampling performed. Healthcare workers were recruited during the week of the UK lockdown, between 23 and 31 March 2020, and followed weekly for up to about 15 weeks. The source material was whole blood. The TCR originated in an adult who was a healthcare worker with PCR-confirmed SARS-CoV-2 infection or an uninfected control (not recorded which). The V and J genes are TRBV6-5 and TRBJ1-3, with no reliable assignment of the D segment. The sequence in DNA is TGTGCCAGCAGTTTAGGTTGGCCCCACTCTGGAAACACCATATATTTT. Its coded protein is CASSLGWPHSGNTIYF.